One sample yielded the 4 T cell receptor beta chains listed below, sequenced in a study of T cell responses to AZD1222 COVID-19 vaccine. Using immunoSEQ multiplex PCR, the repertoire was profiled, and TCRdb retains in-frame clones only, with some absent. The sample records 200,000 or so clones, 94% being singletons. The sample consisted of peripheral blood, taken on day 0 of AZD1222 vaccination. The receptors were gathered from an adult in good health.

The J gene is TRBJ2-3, the V gene TRBV14; TRBD2 is a possible D gene (5 bases). Per germline, CDR1 SGHDN and CDR2 FVKESK. This CDR3 spans 16 amino acids. Trimming shortened V by 0 bases and J by 2 bases, and 12 bases separated the two germline ends. The DNA of the CDR3 is TGTGCCAGCAGCCAAGATCGCGGGTATCCCACAGATACGCAGTATTTT. Its protein is CASSQDRGYPTDTQYF.

This chain connects TRBV19 to TRBJ1-5; maybe TRBD1 (5 bases). Germline V gene data show CDR1 as LNHDA and CDR2 as SQIVND (reference sequence). V shed 2 bases and J shed 4 bases, with 12 bases lying between them. This CDR3 spans 15 amino acids. CDR3: CASSIIGWGNQPQHF. Written as DNA, the CDR3 is TGTGCCAGTAGTATAATAGGGTGGGGGAATCAGCCCCAGCATTTT.

The rearrangement uses TRBV6-2 or TRBV6-3 and TRBJ2-7, with 7 bases lining up with TRBD1. J gave up 4 bases and V 5 bases, and 2 bases lay outside the gene matches. This CDR3 is 12 amino acids long. CDR1 MNHEY and CDR2 SVGEGT come from the germline V gene. CDR3 in DNA: TGTGCCAGCAGTAGACAGGGATACGAGCAGTACTTC. Its translation: CASSRQGYEQYF.

The chain combines TRBV3-1 (or the pseudogene TRBV3-2) with TRBJ2-3, with unresolved D. The CDR3 spans 13 residues. Germline V CDR1 and CDR2: LGHDT, YNNKEL (reference sequence). The ends were cut back, 0 bases at V and 5 bases at J, with 6 bases in the middle. CDR3 DNA: TGTGCCAGCAGCCAAGATCGCGGAGATACGCAGTATTTT. It yields the protein CASSQDRGDTQYF.